Shown below are 8 T cell receptor beta chains from a single sample sequenced in a study of graft-versus-host responses after intestinal transplantation. Graft-derived tissue was subjected to processing to liberate intraepithelial and lamina propria lymphocytes. The protocol was immunoSEQ multiplex PCR, while the TCRdb copy is restricted to in-frame clones and leaves out a portion. This table has 8,500 to 14,000 clones, 76% appearing once. This specimen was ileum tissue, taken 23 days after intestinal transplant. These receptors came from a human patient who received an intestinal transplant, so some T cells may come from the graft donor.

This sequence joins TRBV19 and TRBJ1-2; possibly TRBD1 for D (5 bases). Germline V gene sequence: CDR1 LNHDA, CDR2 SQIVND (reference sequence). The CDR3 is 16 amino acids. V gave up 5 bases and J gave up 5 bases, with 21 bases separating them. CDR3 in DNA: TGTGCCAGTAGTCCCGATAGGGGCAGACAAAGTTATGGCTACACCTTC. Its protein product is CASSPDRGRQSYGYTF.

The chain combines TRBV15 with TRBJ2-5; the D gene is possibly TRBD1 (5 bases). CDR1 LNHNV and CDR2 YYDKDF come from the germline V gene (reference sequence). With 8 bases removed from V and 4 bases from J, the gap between germline ends came to 17 bases. The length of the CDR3 is 14 residues. This CDR3 reads CATVPGQGIETQYF. The DNA for the CDR3 is TGTGCCACCGTCCCGGGCCAGGGTATAGAGACCCAGTACTTC. The full variable domain, rest sourced from reference TRBV15 and TRBJ2-5, is DAMVIQNPRYQVTQFGKPVTLSCSQTLNHNVMYWYQQKSSQAPKLLFHYYDKDFNNEADTPDNFQSRRPNTSFCFLDIRSPGLGDTAMYLCATVPGQGIETQYFGPGTRLLVL.

Here the CDR3 DNA reads TGCGCCAGCAGTACCGGGACCGATCCTTTGGGCAATCAGCCCCAGCATTTT. Protein product: CASSTGTDPLGNQPQHF. This chain links TRBV10-2 with TRBJ1-5; TRBD1 is a possible D gene (5 bases). V shed 5 bases and J shed 2 bases, with 19 bases lying between them. Per the germline V gene, CDR1 is WSHSY and CDR2 is SAAADI. The length of the CDR3 is 17 residues.

This clone was counted once. The rearrangement uses TRBV9 and TRBJ1-1; D ambiguous. Germline lookup yields CDR1 SGDLS and CDR2 YYNGEE. The CDR3 runs 18 residues. V was clipped by 3 bases and J by 1 base, with 22 bases between them. The DNA for the CDR3 is TGTGCCAGCAGCGAGACCGATGCGGGCGGAATAAGGAACACTGAAGCTTTCTTT. Residues: CASSETDAGGIRNTEAFF.

In the case of this clone: The same CDR3 is also encoded by other DNA sequences in this sample. This chain uses TRBV21-1 with TRBJ2-7; the DNA was not used to check the table's D call, TRBD1. TRBV21-1 is described as a pseudogene. The CDR3 runs 18 residues. The CDR3 coding sequence is TGTGCCAGCAGCAAAAGGGGGCATCGGGCCGGTAGCTCCTACGAGCAGTACTTC. It is translated as CASSKRGHRAGSSYEQYF.

In this sample, this clone turned up once. V is TRBV4-1 and J is TRBJ2-1; 10 positions match TRBD2. This CDR3 region has 17 residues. Per germline, CDR1 MGHRA and CDR2 YSYEKL. V shed 1 base and J 2 bases; nucleotides not matched to a gene: 5. The CDR3 coding sequence is TGCGCCAGCAGCCAAGCCAGGACTAGCGGTCCCTACAATGAGCAGTTCTTC. Translating it yields CASSQARTSGPYNEQFF.

The V call is TRBV18, the J call TRBJ2-5; 8 bases are shared with TRBD1. The germline CDR1 and CDR2 sequences are KGHSH and LQKENI. This CDR3 has 16 amino acids. The trim removed 6 bases at V and 5 bases at J, leaving 14 bases unmatched. CDR3: CASSPSTRGPGETQYF. DNA for the CDR3: TGTGCCAGCTCGCCGTCTACCAGGGGGCCGGGGGAGACCCAGTACTTC.

The CDR3 DNA sequence: TGTGCCAGCAGTTGGGGGGCAGCTCAGCCCCAGCATTTT. Translating gives CASSWGAAQPQHF. The chain couples TRBV6-5 to TRBJ1-5; D may be TRBD1 (6 bases). Germline CDR1 is MNHEY and CDR2 is SVGAGI. Trimming removed 4 bases from V and 6 bases from J, with 10 bases in between. This CDR3 comprises 13 residues.